This T cell receptor beta chain originates from a study of beta chain features in type 1 diabetes (dated 2018 in TCRdb). For the study in its entirety: Mean age, gender distribution, total cell number and subset yield did not differ between patients and healthy donors. A total of some 110 million sorted cells were examined across all samples, and the number of cells per subset was strongly correlated with RNA yield. In the study, recently diagnosed type 1 diabetes patients and matched healthy donors were compared on the TCRB repertoires of their sorted circulating CD4+ T cell subsets. Naive and central memory subsets were obtained from all 28 donors, but regulatory and stem cell-like memory subsets were isolated from only 8 patients and roughly 8 healthy donors. Broader findings and caveats from the paper: Shorter templates might be favored by PCR, yet because patient and control samples were amplified and corrected together, any such skew would affect both groups equally. Because cDNA was sequenced instead of genomic DNA, activated cells with high expression could be over-represented, although the groups did not differ in activation or CD3 levels. Naive, central memory and regulatory TCRB repertoires appeared to be more similar among patients than among healthy donors. At VDJ recombination sites, type 1 diabetes patients had fewer insertions and more deleted nucleotides, which implies abnormalities in thymic rearrangement. Only small numbers of individuals were included in the HLA sub-analyses, which left unresolved whether HLA type had any influence on TCRB rearrangement. A moderate but significant shortening of TCRB CDR3 length was observed in type 1 diabetes patients in all four CD4+ subsets.

The entire amount of isolated RNA was reverse transcribed using the High Capacity cDNA Reverse Transcription Kit, so the sequenced TCRB transcripts were expressed ones. Deep immunoSEQ sequencing was applied to naive, central memory and regulatory T cell samples, giving an average of around 4 million total reads per sample. After sorted cells were lysed in RLT buffer, RNA was extracted with DNase-treated RNeasy Micro or Mini kits, with the choice depending on cell number. To prevent cross-contamination, every cell subset was processed on its own, while patient and healthy donor samples were processed together. The immunoSEQ multiplex PCR was used to amplify TCRB sequences from cDNA, generating 87-bp fragments that spanned the CDR3 region. The amplicons were sequenced using the Illumina HiSeq platform. In the source study's methods: Synthetic template baselines were used to correct PCR bias computationally, reads within Hamming distance 2 were collapsed, and singletons that could not be merged were discarded. Reads were aligned to IMGT to assign V, D and J genes, CDR3 length, and insertions or deletions at six rearrangement sites. Clonotype counts were normalized to sorted cell number within each subset before computing true diversity and Gini coefficients with the tcR R package. Repertoire sharing was quantified using the overlap coefficient calculated on TCRB nucleotide sequences. Out-of-frame TCRB sequences from naive cells were analyzed as a proxy for the pre-selection repertoire. Entries here come from immuneACCESS through TCRdb and include only in-frame sequences with V and J called. Some clones fail to appear in such tables; in the studies checked, an unresolved V gene covers under half of the shortfall, and the cause of the remainder is unknown. For V, J and clone size, that table is used; D and trimming come from the DNA. This sample lists a few hundred thousand clones; 11% to 15% were detected once. In total, the top ten clones hold approximately 0.018% of the sample.

Each donor gave one peripheral blood draw, approximately 110 mL on average, collected into heparinised tubes. Using a panel that included CD45RO, CCR7, CD25, CD127, CD95 and CD27, naive, central memory, regulatory and stem cell-like memory CD4+ T cells were sorted on a BD FACSAria II. A purity above 95% was achieved for all sorted populations. Right away, PBMCs were isolated by Lymphoprep density gradient centrifugation and were stained directly, with no culture step. Samples were stained and sorted in pairs, with one healthy donor and one patient per experiment, so that batch effects were minimized. Counted from cysteine to phenylalanine, this CDR3 has 14 amino acids. The only DNA kept is the CDR3, 42 bases in frame from the first base. The germline V gene encodes CDR1 SEHNR and CDR2 FQNEAQ (reference sequence). The junction shows trimming of 5 bases on V and 4 bases on J, plus 15 bases between the germline ends.

Of note for this clone: Its antigen remains undetermined. Base qualities are not recorded, but no much larger clone differs from it by a single base.

The rearrangement joined TRBV7-9 to TRBJ2-7; TRBD1 could be the D gene, as 6 bases match. The source is a young man with type 1 diabetes. The source material was naive CD4+ T cells from blood. Explained via the paper, the cell subset or site label denotes: true naive CD4+ T cells. The CDR3 is CASSGETGLYEQYF. Here is the DNA: TGTGCCAGCAGCGGGGAGACAGGTTTATACGAGCAGTACTTC.